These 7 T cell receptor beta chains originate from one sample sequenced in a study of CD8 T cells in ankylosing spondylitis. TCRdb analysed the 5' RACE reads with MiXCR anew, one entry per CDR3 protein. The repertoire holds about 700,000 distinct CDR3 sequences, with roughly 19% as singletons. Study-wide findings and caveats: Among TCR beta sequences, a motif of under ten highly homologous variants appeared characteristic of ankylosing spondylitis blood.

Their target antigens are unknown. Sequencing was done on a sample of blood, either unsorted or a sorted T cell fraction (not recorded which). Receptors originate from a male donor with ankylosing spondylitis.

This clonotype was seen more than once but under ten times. CDR3 region: CASSREDRRNTEAFF. CDR3 coding DNA: TGTGCCAGCAGCCGAGAAGACCGAAGGAACACTGAAGCTTTCTTT. The V and J genes are TRBV9 and TRBJ1-1; no clear D. This CDR3 has 15 amino acids. Looked up from germline, CDR1 is SGDLS and CDR2 is YYNGEE. The V end lost 4 bases, the J end lost 1 base, and 14 bases lay between the germline ends.

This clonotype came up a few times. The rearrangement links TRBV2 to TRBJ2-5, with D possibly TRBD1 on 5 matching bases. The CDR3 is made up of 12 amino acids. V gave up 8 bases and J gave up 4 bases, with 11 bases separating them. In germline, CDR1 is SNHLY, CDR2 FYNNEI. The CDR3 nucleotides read TGTGCCAGCTCTGGCAGGGTAGAGACCCAGTACTTC. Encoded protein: CASSGRVETQYF.

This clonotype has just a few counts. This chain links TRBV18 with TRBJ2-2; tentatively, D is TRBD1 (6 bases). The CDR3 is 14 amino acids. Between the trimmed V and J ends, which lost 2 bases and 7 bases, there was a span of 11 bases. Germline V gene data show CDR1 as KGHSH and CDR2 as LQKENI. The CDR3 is CASSPAGGHGELFF. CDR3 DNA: TGTGCCAGCTCACCAGCTGGGGGACACGGGGAGCTGTTTTTT.

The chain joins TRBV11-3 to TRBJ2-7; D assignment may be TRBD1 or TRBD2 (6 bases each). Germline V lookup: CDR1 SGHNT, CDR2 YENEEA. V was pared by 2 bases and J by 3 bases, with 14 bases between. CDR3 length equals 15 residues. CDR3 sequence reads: CASSLWGDTNYEQYF. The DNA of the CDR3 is TGTGCCAGCAGCTTATGGGGGGACACTAACTACGAGCAGTACTTC.

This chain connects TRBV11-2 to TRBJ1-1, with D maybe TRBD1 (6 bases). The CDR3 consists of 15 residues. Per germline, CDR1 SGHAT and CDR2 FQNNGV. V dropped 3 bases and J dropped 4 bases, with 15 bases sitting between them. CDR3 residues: CASSLGQGKGTEAFF. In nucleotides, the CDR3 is TGTGCCAGCAGCTTGGGTCAGGGGAAAGGCACTGAAGCTTTCTTT.

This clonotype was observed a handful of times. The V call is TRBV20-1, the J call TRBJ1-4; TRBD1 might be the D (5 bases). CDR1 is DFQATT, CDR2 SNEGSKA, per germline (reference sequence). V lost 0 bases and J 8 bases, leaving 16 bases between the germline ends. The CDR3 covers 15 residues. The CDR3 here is CSARDMRGGREKLFF. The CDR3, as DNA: TGCAGTGCTAGAGATATGCGGGGCGGGAGGGAAAAACTGTTTTTT.

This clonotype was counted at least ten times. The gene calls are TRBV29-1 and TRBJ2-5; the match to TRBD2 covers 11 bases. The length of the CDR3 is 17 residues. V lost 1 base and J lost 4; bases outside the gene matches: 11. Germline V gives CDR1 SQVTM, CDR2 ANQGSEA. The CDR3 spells CSVEVTSGASVGETQYF. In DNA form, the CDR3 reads TGCAGCGTTGAAGTGACTAGCGGGGCGAGCGTAGGAGAGACCCAGTACTTC.